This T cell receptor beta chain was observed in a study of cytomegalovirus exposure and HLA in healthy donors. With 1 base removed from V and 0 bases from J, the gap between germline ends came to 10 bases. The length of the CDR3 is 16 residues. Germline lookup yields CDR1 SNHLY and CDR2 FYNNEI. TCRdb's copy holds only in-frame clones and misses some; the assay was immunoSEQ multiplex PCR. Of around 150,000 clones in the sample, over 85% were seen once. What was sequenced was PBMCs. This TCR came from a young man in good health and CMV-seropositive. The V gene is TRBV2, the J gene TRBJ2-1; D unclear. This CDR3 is CASSEEVWSSYNEQFF. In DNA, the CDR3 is TGTGCCAGCAGTGAAGAGGTCTGGAGCTCCTACAATGAGCAGTTCTTC.